The clone carrying this TCR beta chain has more than one count but fewer than ten. TCRdb re-called the 5' RACE reads through MiXCR, storing one row per CDR3 protein. Of 400,000 or so distinct CDR3 sequences listed, approximately 30% are singletons. This specimen comes from a study of identical twins' blood T cells. V shed 7 bases, J shed 4 bases, and the junction held 9 bases outside the gene matches. The CDR3 sequence is 15 residues long. Germline lookup yields CDR1 LNHDA and CDR2 SQIVND (reference sequence). The sequence derives from a woman aged 18 to 55 in good health. The sample consisted of PBMCs. The chain is built from TRBV19 and TRBJ1-5; 8 bases agree with TRBD1. This CDR3 reads CASNQGQGPNQPQHF. In DNA form, the CDR3 reads TGTGCCAGTAATCAAGGACAGGGACCTAATCAGCCCCAGCATTTT.